This is a list of T cell receptor beta chains from one sample in a study of cytomegalovirus exposure and HLA in healthy donors. The protocol was immunoSEQ multiplex PCR, while the TCRdb copy is restricted to in-frame clones and leaves out a portion. Seen here are over 200,000 clones, about 90% observed once, and the top ten hold approximately 3.1%. The sequenced material came from PBMCs. These receptors were obtained from a woman aged 25 to 39 in good health and CMV-seronegative. Both conserved end residues are part of each CDR3. D genes are given only for firm matches.

V	J	D	DNA	CDR3
TRBV5-8	TRBJ2-7	NA	TGTGCCAGCAGCGCGGGACAGTACATTTCCTACGAGCAGTACTTC	CASSAGQYISYEQYF
TRBV7-8	TRBJ2-7	NA	TGTGCCAGCAGCTTAGCGCGGGTCTCCTACGAGCAGTACTTC	CASSLARVSYEQYF
TRBV7-3	TRBJ2-1	TRBD2	TGTGCCAGCAGCTTAAGGAGCGGACTAGCGGGTGCTGAGCAGTTCTTC	CASSLRSGLAGAEQFF
TRBV11-3	TRBJ2-7	NA	TGTGCCAGCAGCTTAGCGATTCAGGTTCGCCACGAGCAGTACTTC	CASSLAIQVRHEQYF
TRBV19	TRBJ1-5	TRBD1	TGTGCCAGTAGTATCTTACAGGGGGGTTTCGGCAATCAGCCCCAGCATTTT	CASSILQGGFGNQPQHF
TRBV27	TRBJ2-7	TRBD2	TGTGCCAGCAGCCAGGCGCGGGAGGCCCTGGAGCAGTACTTC	CASSQAREALEQYF
TRBV30	TRBJ1-3	NA	TGTGCCTGGAGTCCCAATATGGGGGCTTTAAACACCATATATTTT	CAWSPNMGALNTIYF
TRBV5-6	TRBJ2-1	NA	TGTGCCAGCAGCCTATGGGTTCGGCGGATGGGTGAGCAGTTCTTC	CASSLWVRRMGEQFF
TRBV13	TRBJ2-7	TRBD2	TGTGCCAGCAGCCGCGGACTAGCGGGTAAATCGTACGAGCAGTACTTC	CASSRGLAGKSYEQYF
TRBV29-1	TRBJ2-5	TRBD1	TGCAGCGTTGCTAAGGGGGCAGAGACCCAGTACTTC	CSVAKGAETQYF